Below are 16 T cell receptor beta chains sequenced from a single sample in a study of T-cell reconstitution after alpha-beta-depleted transplantation in children. During its preparation, the TCRbeta library received unique molecular identifiers. One entry per CDR3 protein results from TCRdb running MiXCR on the PCR reads. The table has about 460,000 distinct CDR3 sequences, roughly an eighth seen once. Sequences were derived from PBMCs, mostly from graft donor cells, sampled 180 days after TCRalphabeta/CD19-depleted stem cell transplant. The receptors were sampled from a female patient between 2 and 10 years old who had a stem cell transplant for aplastic anemia, so the T cells may come from the graft donor.

The V and J genes are TRBV12-3 or TRBV12-4 and TRBJ1-5; 8 bases align to TRBD1. V lost 8 bases, J lost 7 bases, and 7 bases stayed unmatched. This CDR3 is built from 13 residues. This CDR3 is CASGRQGNQPQHF. The CDR3 nucleotides are TGTGCCAGCGGTCGACAGGGGAACCAGCCCCAGCATTTT.

V is TRBV7-2 and J is TRBJ2-5, with D possibly being TRBD2 (6 bases). The CDR3 is made up of 15 amino acids. Between the trimmed V and J ends, which lost 5 bases and 7 bases, there was a span of 20 bases. Germline V gene sequence: CDR1 SGHTA, CDR2 FQGNSA. The CDR3 sequence is CASSVRDSPAGTQYF. CDR3 coding DNA: TGTGCCAGCAGCGTAAGGGACTCCCCAGCGGGGACCCAGTACTTC.

The genes are TRBV11-1 and TRBJ2-7; 9 bases agree with TRBD1. V was clipped by 5 bases and J by 1 base; unmatched bases: 15. Germline V gives CDR1 SGHAT, CDR2 FQDESV (reference sequence). There are 18 residues in the CDR3. CDR3 region: CASSMGQGAVIESYEQYV. In nucleotides, the CDR3 is TGTGCCAGCAGCATGGGACAGGGTGCTGTGATAGAGTCCTACGAGCAGTACGTC.

This clonotype was detected ten times or more. The CDR3 DNA is TGCAGTGCTCAGGGACAGGGGGCAGACTACGAGCAGTACGTC. Translating gives CSAQGQGADYEQYV. The rearrangement links TRBV20-1 to TRBJ2-7, with 12 positions matching TRBD1. The CDR3 is 14 amino acids. The germline gives CDR1 DFQATT, CDR2 SNEGSKA (reference sequence). Germline trimming cut 5 bases from V and 3 bases from J; bases unmatched to any gene: 5.

This clonotype has just a few counts. The chain recombines TRBV29-1 with TRBJ2-1, with TRBD2 identical over 10 bases. V shed 4 bases, J shed 3 bases, and the junction held 6 bases outside the gene matches. CDR1 and CDR2 from the germline V gene are SQVTM and ANQGSEA. CDR3 size: 15 residues. The CDR3 loop reads CSVVAGGTGYNEQFF. CDR3 nucleotide sequence: TGCAGCGTTGTAGCGGGAGGAACCGGCTACAATGAGCAGTTCTTC.

V is TRBV4-2 and J is TRBJ2-6; D is perhaps TRBD2 (6 bases). The V and J ends lost 4 bases and 3 bases respectively, with 22 bases between them. Germline V gives CDR1 LGHNA, CDR2 YNFKEQ. The CDR3 consists of 19 residues. CDR3 in amino acids: CASSPWGDNRVIGANVLTF. The CDR3 nucleotides read TGTGCCAGCAGCCCGTGGGGGGATAATCGAGTCATTGGGGCCAACGTCCTGACTTTC.

The table lists this clonotype with many counts. The J gene is TRBJ1-5, the V gene TRBV28; tentatively, D is TRBD1 (6 bases). Trimming shortened V by 5 bases and J by 4 bases, and 12 bases separated the two germline ends. The CDR3 contains 14 residues. Per the germline V gene, CDR1 is MDHEN and CDR2 is SYDVKM. This CDR3 is CASSTGNSNQPQHF. For the CDR3, the DNA is TGTGCCAGCAGTACAGGGAACTCTAATCAGCCCCAGCATTTT.

V usage is TRBV7-9 and J usage is TRBJ2-7; 11 bases fit TRBD2. The CDR3 is made up of 14 amino acids. Germline V gene data show CDR1 as SEHNR and CDR2 as FQNEAQ (reference sequence). Trimming removed 5 bases from V and 3 bases from J; junction bases left unmatched: 3. The CDR3 region is CASSSGLAGYEQYV. DNA for the CDR3: TGTGCCAGCAGCAGCGGACTAGCGGGCTACGAGCAGTACGTC.

This clonotype was picked up many times. The chain carries TRBV20-1 and TRBJ2-2; maybe TRBD2 (6 bases). Trimming removed 4 bases at V and 1 base at J, with 13 bases between. The CDR3 extends over 15 amino acids. Germline V gives CDR1 DFQATT, CDR2 SNEGSKA (reference sequence). In DNA, the CDR3 is TGCAGTGCTACCCGAGGAGGGTTGAACACCGGGGAGCTGTTTTTT. It encodes CSATRGGLNTGELFF.

This chain joins TRBV2 and TRBJ2-7, with TRBD1 matching over 11 bases. The CDR3 sequence is 13 residues long. Trimming took 7 bases from V and 6 from J; bases not matched to a gene: 5. Germline CDR1 reads SNHLY; CDR2 reads FYNNEI. The CDR3 region is CASKGQGVSEQYV. The DNA of the CDR3 is TGTGCCAGCAAGGGACAGGGGGTGAGCGAGCAGTACGTC.

This clonotype has only a few counts. This sequence joins TRBV11-3 and TRBJ2-5, with 8 bases matching TRBD1. J was trimmed by 5 bases and V by 2 bases; bases with no gene match: 10. The CDR3 extends over 16 amino acids. In germline, CDR1 is SGHNT, CDR2 YENEEA. The CDR3: CASSLKLRQGRETQYF. The CDR3 DNA reads as TGTGCCAGCAGCTTAAAATTGAGACAGGGGCGGGAGACCCAGTACTTC.

This clonotype turned up a few times. The gene calls are TRBV29-1 and TRBJ2-1; D remains ambiguous. The CDR3 runs 13 residues. V gave up 0 bases and J gave up 2 bases, with 5 bases separating them. Germline V gene lookup returns CDR1 SQVTM and CDR2 ANQGSEA. The CDR3 DNA reads TGCAGCGTTGAAGACTCTACCTACAATGAGCAGTTCTTC. This sequence encodes CSVEDSTYNEQFF.

This clonotype has just a few counts. The gene calls are TRBV6-5 and TRBJ2-7, with TRBD2 identical over 14 bases. Germline V gene sequence: CDR1 MNHEY, CDR2 SVGAGI. The CDR3 runs to 15 residues. V gave up 4 bases and J gave up 6 bases; unmatched junction bases: 5. The CDR3 DNA reads TGTGCCAGCAGTTGGGGACTAGCGGGAGTGGGCGAGCAGTACGTC. Translation gives CASSWGLAGVGEQYV.

This chain connects TRBV3-1 to TRBJ2-1, with D possibly matching TRBD2 (5 bases). Germline loops: CDR1 LGHDT, CDR2 YNNKEL (reference sequence). The CDR3 is 14 amino acids. Trimming pared 0 bases from V and 6 bases from J, leaving 9 bases between. The CDR3 nucleotides are TGTGCCAGCAGCCAAGATCTTGGAGGCAATGAGCAGTTCTTC. It yields the protein CASSQDLGGNEQFF.

This clonotype was counted a few times. This chain joins TRBV3-1 and TRBJ1-2; D call uncertain. This CDR3 is built from 14 residues. Between the trimmed V and J ends, which lost 4 bases and 4 bases, there was a span of 13 bases. The germline V gene has CDR1 LGHDT and CDR2 YNNKEL (reference sequence). The CDR3 coding sequence is TGTGCCAGCAGCCGAGAGGTTGGGAGCTATGGCTACACCTTC. Its translation is CASSREVGSYGYTF.

The chain recombines TRBV28 with TRBJ2-7; possibly TRBD1 or TRBD2 for D (5 bases each). With 4 bases removed from V and 2 bases from J, the gap between germline ends came to 18 bases. There are 16 residues in the CDR3. Germline CDR1 and CDR2: MDHEN and SYDVKM. Here the CDR3 DNA reads TGTGCCAGCAGTTCATTCCCGAGGGGCTACACCTACGAGCAGTACTTC. The encoded protein is CASSSFPRGYTYEQYF.